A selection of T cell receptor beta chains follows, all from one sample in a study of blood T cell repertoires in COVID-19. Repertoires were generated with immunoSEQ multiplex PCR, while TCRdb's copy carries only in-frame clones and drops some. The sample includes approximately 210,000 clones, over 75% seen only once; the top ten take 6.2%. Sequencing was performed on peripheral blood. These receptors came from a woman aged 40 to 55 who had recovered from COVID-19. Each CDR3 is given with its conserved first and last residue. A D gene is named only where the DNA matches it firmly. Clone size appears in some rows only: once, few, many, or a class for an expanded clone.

CDR3: CASSLGEYNEQFF
DNA: TGTGCCAGCAGCCTGGGAGAATACAATGAGCAGTTCTTC
V: TRBV3-1/TRBV3-2
J: TRBJ2-1
D: .
size: once

CDR3: CASSQAPDTQYF
DNA: TGTGCCAGCAGCCAAGCTCCAGATACGCAGTATTTT
V: TRBV3-1/TRBV3-2
J: TRBJ2-3
D: .
size: .

CDR3: CASSYSGSLPMETQYF
DNA: TGTGCCAGCAGTTACTCCGGGAGCCTGCCAATGGAGACCCAGTACTTC
V: TRBV6-5
J: TRBJ2-5
D: .
size: .

CDR3: CASSSLGQGPSDTEAFF
DNA: TGTGCCAGCAGTTCCCTCGGACAGGGCCCTTCAGACACTGAAGCTTTCTTT
V: TRBV28
J: TRBJ1-1
D: TRBD1
size: .

CDR3: CASSLGGTYSEQYF
DNA: TGTGCCAGCAGCTTAGGCGGGACATATAGCGAGCAGTACTTC
V: TRBV13
J: TRBJ2-7
D: .
size: .

CDR3: CASSSSGQGLYEQYF
DNA: TGTGCCAGCAGCTCCTCGGGACAGGGGCTCTACGAGCAGTACTTC
V: TRBV11-2
J: TRBJ2-7
D: TRBD1
size: .

CDR3: CATSRDLGARGNTIYF
DNA: TGTGCCACCAGCAGAGATCTGGGGGCGCGAGGAAACACCATATATTTT
V: TRBV15
J: TRBJ1-3
D: .
size: .

CDR3: CASSYGTYQPQHF
DNA: TGTGCCAGCAGTTATGGGACTTACCAGCCCCAGCATTTT
V: TRBV28
J: TRBJ1-5
D: .
size: once

CDR3: CASREQGSGVDTEAFF
DNA: TGTGCCAGCAGGGAACAGGGTAGTGGGGTGGACACTGAAGCTTTCTTT
V: TRBV6-1
J: TRBJ1-1
D: .
size: .

CDR3: CASSHRDRVLSYEQYF
DNA: TGTGCCAGCAGCCACCGGGACAGGGTGCTTTCCTACGAGCAGTACTTC
V: TRBV11-2
J: TRBJ2-7
D: TRBD1
size: .

CDR3: CASIQTGPRDTEAFF
DNA: TGTGCCAGCATTCAAACAGGGCCTAGGGACACTGAAGCTTTCTTT
V: TRBV6-5
J: TRBJ1-1
D: .
size: .

CDR3: CASSYLTGTGSDTQYF
DNA: TGTGCCAGCAGTTACCTAACCGGGACAGGGTCAGATACGCAGTATTTT
V: TRBV6-5
J: TRBJ2-3
D: TRBD1
size: .

CDR3: CASSSKGSSGDSYNEQFF
DNA: TGTGCCAGCAGCTCAAAAGGATCTAGCGGAGACTCCTACAATGAGCAGTTCTTC
V: TRBV7-9
J: TRBJ2-1
D: TRBD2
size: .

CDR3: CASSLSGTSIYEQYF
DNA: TGTGCCAGCAGCTTAAGCGGGACTAGCATCTACGAGCAGTACTTC
V: TRBV7-2
J: TRBJ2-7
D: TRBD2
size: .

CDR3: CASSLFVIAQISYEQYF
DNA: TGTGCCAGCAGCTTATTCGTCATTGCACAAATCTCCTACGAGCAGTACTTC
V: TRBV7-9
J: TRBJ2-7
D: .
size: .

CDR3: CASSLVTLASGSWSYEQYF
DNA: TGTGCCAGCAGCTTAGTTACTTTGGCTAGCGGGAGTTGGTCCTACGAGCAGTACTTC
V: TRBV7-8
J: TRBJ2-7
D: TRBD2
size: .

CDR3: CASSSPGTGTNEQFF
DNA: TGTGCCAGCAGTTCGCCCGGGACAGGGACAAATGAGCAGTTCTTC
V: TRBV28
J: TRBJ2-1
D: TRBD1
size: .

CDR3: CASSATGGSNQPQHF
DNA: TGCGCCAGCAGCGCAACAGGGGGGAGCAATCAGCCCCAGCATTTT
V: TRBV5-1
J: TRBJ1-5
D: TRBD1
size: .